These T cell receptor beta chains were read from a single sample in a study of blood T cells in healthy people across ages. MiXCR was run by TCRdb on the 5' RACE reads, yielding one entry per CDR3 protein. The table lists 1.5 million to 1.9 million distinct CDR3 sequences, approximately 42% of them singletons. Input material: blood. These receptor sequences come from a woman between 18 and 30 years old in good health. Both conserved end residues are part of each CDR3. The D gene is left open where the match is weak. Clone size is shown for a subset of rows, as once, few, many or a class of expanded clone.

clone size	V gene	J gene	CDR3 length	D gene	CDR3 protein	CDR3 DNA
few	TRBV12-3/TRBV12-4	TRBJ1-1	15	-	CASSLGGSANTEAFF	TGTGCCAGCAGTTTGGGGGGTTCGGCGAACACTGAAGCTTTCTTT
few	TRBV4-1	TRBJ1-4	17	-	CASSQERWSGTNEKLFF	TGCGCCAGCAGCCAAGAAAGATGGTCTGGGACTAATGAAAAACTGTTTTTT
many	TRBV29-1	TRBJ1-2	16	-	CSVGGSSRALLYGYTF	TGCAGCGTTGGGGGATCCTCCAGGGCCCTCCTTTATGGCTACACCTTC
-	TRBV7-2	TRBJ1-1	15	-	CASSSPKAGNTEAFF	TGTGCCAGCAGCTCGCCTAAGGCAGGGAACACTGAAGCTTTCTTT
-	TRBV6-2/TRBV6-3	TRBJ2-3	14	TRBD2	CASRRLAATDTQYF	TGTGCCAGCAGACGACTAGCGGCCACAGATACGCAGTATTTT
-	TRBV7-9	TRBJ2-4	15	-	CASSLLGRDKNIQYF	TGTGCCAGCAGCTTATTGGGCCGCGACAAAAACATTCAGTACTTC
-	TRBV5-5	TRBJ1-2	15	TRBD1	CASSLQPGTVYGYTF	TGTGCCAGCAGCTTGCAACCCGGGACAGTCTATGGCTACACCTTC
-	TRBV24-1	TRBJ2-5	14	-	CATSDTGTKETQYF	TGTGCCACCAGTGACACCGGGACAAAAGAGACCCAGTACTTC
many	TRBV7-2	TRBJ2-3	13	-	CASSREITDTQYF	TGTGCCAGCAGCCGTGAGATCACAGATACGCAGTATTTT
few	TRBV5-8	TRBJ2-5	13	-	CASSFLGDNEQYF	TGTGCCAGCAGCTTTTTGGGGGACAATGAGCAGTACTTC
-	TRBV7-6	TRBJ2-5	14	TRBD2	CASSLGSLAGRWYF	TGTGCCAGCAGCTTAGGCAGTCTAGCGGGCCGTTGGTACTTC
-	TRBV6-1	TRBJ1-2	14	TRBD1	CASRERQGSYGYTF	TGTGCCAGCAGAGAAAGACAGGGATCCTATGGCTACACCTTC